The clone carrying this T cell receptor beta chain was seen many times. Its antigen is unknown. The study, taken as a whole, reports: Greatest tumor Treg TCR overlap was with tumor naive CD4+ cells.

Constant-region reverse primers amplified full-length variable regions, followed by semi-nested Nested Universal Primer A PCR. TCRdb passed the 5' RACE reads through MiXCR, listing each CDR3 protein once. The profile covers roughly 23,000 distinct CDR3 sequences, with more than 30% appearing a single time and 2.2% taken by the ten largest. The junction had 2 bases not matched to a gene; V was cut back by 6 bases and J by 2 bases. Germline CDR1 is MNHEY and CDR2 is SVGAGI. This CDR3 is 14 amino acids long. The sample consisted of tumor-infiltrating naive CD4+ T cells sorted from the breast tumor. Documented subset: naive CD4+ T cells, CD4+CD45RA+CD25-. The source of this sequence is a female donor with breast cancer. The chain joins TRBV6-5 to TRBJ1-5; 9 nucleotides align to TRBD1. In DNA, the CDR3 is TGTGCCAGCAGACAGGGGGCTGGCAATCAGCCCCAGCATTTT. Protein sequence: CASRQGAGNQPQHF.